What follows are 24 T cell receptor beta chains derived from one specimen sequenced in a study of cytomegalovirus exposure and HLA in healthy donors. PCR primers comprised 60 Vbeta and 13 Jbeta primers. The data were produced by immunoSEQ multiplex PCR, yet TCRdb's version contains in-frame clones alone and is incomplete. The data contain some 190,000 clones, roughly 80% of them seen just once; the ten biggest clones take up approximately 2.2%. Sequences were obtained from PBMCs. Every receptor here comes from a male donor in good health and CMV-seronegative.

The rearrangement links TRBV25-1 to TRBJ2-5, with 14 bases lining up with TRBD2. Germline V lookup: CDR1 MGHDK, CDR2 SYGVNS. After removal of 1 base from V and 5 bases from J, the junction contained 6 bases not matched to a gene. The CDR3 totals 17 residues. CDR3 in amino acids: CASSESTSGGVSETQYF. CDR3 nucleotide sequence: TGTGCCAGCAGTGAATCGACTAGCGGGGGGGTCAGTGAGACCCAGTACTTC.

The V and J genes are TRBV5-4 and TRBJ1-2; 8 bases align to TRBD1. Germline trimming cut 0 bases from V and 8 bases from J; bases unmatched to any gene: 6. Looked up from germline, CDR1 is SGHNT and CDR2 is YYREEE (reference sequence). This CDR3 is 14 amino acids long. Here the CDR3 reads CASSLAQGAGGYTF. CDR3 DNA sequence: TGTGCCAGCAGCTTGGCGCAGGGGGCCGGCGGCTACACCTTC.

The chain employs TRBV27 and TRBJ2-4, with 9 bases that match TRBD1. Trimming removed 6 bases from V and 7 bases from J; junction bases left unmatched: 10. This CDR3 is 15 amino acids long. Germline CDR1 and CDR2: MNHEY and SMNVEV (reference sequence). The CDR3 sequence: CASSPTGGGKNIQYF. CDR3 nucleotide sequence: TGTGCCAGCAGCCCTACAGGGGGCGGTAAGAACATTCAGTACTTC.

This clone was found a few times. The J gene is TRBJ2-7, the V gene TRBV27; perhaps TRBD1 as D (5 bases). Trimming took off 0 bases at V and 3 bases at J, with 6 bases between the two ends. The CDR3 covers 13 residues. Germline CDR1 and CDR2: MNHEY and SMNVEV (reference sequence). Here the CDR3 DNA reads TGTGCCAGCAGTTTATCTAGGGGCTACGAGCAGTACTTC. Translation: CASSLSRGYEQYF.

The CDR3 sequence is CASSLVGQGAGEQYF. The DNA for the CDR3 is TGTGCCAGCAGCTTAGTGGGACAGGGGGCGGGGGAGCAGTACTTC. The J gene is TRBJ2-7, the V gene TRBV7-9; 12 positions agree with TRBD1. CDR1 SEHNR and CDR2 FQNEAQ come from the germline V gene (reference sequence). CDR3 length: 15 residues. V was clipped by 1 base and J by 7 bases; unmatched bases: 5.

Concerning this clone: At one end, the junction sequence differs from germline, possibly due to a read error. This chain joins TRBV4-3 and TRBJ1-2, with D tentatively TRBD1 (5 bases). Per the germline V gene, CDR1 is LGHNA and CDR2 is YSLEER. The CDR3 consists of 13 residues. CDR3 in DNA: TGCGCCAGCAGCCAAGAGAGGACAAATCCCTACCCCTTC. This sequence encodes CASSQERTNPYPF.

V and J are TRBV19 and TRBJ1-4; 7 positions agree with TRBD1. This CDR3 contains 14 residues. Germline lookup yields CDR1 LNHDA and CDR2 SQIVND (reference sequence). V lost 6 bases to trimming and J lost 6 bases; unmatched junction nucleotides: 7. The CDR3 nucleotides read TGTGCCAGTAGCCGGACAGGCGAGGATGAAAAACTGTTTTTT. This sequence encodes CASSRTGEDEKLFF.

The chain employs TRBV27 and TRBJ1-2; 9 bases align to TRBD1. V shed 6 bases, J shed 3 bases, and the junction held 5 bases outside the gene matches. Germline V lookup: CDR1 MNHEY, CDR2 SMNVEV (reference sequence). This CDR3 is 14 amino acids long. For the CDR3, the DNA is TGTGCCAGCAGAAAACAGGGGGCCCACTATGGCTACACCTTC. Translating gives CASRKQGAHYGYTF.

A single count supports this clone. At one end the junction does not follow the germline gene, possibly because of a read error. The CDR3 region has the DNA TGTGCCAGCAGTATTGGACAGGGTTTAGACTTC. Its translation is CASSIGQGLDF. V and J are TRBV7-9 and TRBJ2-7; 8 nucleotides match TRBD1. CDR1 is SEHNR and CDR2 is FQNEAQ in the germline V gene (reference sequence). CDR3 length: 11 amino acids.

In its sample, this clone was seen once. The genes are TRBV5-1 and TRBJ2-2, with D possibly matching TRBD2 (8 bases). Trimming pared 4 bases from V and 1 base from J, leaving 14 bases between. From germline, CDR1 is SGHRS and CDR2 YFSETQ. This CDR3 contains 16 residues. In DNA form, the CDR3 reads TGCGCCAGCAGCGGGACTAGGGGGCGGAACACCGGGGAGCTGTTTTTT. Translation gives CASSGTRGRNTGELFF.

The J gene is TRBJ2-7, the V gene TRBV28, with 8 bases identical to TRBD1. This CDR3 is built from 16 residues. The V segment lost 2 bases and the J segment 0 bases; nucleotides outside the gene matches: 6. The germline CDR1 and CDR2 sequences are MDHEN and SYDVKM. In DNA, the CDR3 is TGTGCCAGCAGTTTAGTGGCGGGACAGGTCTCCTACGAGCAGTACTTC. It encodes CASSLVAGQVSYEQYF. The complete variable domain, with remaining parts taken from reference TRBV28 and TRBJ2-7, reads DVKVTQSSRYLVKRTGEKVFLECVQDMDHENMFWYRQDPGLGLRLIYFSYDVKMKEKGDIPEGYSVSREKKERFSLILESASTNQTSMYLCASSLVAGQVSYEQYFGPGTRLTVT.

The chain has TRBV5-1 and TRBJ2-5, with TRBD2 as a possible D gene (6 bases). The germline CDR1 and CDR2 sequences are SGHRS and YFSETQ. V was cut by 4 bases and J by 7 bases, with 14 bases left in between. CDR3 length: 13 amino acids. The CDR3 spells CASSPGPGGTQYF. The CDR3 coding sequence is TGCGCCAGCAGCCCGGGCCCCGGGGGGACCCAGTACTTC.

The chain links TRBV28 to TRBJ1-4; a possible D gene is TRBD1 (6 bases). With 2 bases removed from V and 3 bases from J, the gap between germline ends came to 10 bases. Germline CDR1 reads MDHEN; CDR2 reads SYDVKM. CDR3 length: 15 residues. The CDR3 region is CASSLQGTANEKLFF. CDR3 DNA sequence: TGTGCCAGCAGTTTACAGGGGACGGCTAATGAAAAACTGTTTTTT.

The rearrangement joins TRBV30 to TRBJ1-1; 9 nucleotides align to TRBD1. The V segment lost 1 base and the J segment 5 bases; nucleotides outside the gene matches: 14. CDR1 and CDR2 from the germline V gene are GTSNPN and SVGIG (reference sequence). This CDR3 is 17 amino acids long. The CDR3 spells CAWSGGRAGQGWTEAFF. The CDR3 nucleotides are TGTGCCTGGAGTGGGGGGCGCGCGGGACAGGGATGGACTGAAGCTTTCTTT. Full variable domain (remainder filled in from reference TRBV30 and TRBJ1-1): SQTIHQWPATLVQPVGSPLSLECTVEGTSNPNLYWYRQAAGRGLQLLFYSVGIGQISSEVPQNLSASRPQDRQFILSSKKLLLSDSGFYLCAWSGGRAGQGWTEAFFGQGTRLTVV.

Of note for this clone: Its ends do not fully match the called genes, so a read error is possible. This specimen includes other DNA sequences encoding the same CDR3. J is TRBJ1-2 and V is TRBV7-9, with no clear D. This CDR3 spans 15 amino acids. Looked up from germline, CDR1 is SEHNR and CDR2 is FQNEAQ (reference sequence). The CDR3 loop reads CASSLGEGSGYGYTF. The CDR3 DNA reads TGTGCCAGCAGCTTAGGGGAGGGATCGGGATATGGTTACACCTTC. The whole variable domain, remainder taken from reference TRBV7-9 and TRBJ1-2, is DTGVSQNPRHKITKRGQNVTFRCDPISEHNRLYWYRQTLGQGPEFLTYFQNEAQLEKSRLLSDRFSAERPKGSFSTLEIQRTEQGDSAMYLCASSLGEGSGYGYTFGSGTRLTVV.

CDR3 loop: CATQQGMNTEAFF. The CDR3 DNA reads as TGTGCCACCCAACAGGGGATGAACACTGAAGCTTTCTTT. The chain combines TRBV10-3 with TRBJ1-1, with 7 bases lining up with TRBD1. V was pared by 10 bases and J by 0 bases, with 5 bases of the junction left unmatched. The CDR3 sequence is 13 residues long. In germline, CDR1 is ENHRY, CDR2 SYGVKD.

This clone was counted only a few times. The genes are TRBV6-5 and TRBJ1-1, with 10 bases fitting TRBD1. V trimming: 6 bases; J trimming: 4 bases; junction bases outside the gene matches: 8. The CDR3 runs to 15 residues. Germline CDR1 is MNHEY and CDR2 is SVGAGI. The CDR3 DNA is TGTGCCAGCAGCCGAGACAGGGGGCGAGTCACTGAAGCTTTCTTT. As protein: CASSRDRGRVTEAFF.

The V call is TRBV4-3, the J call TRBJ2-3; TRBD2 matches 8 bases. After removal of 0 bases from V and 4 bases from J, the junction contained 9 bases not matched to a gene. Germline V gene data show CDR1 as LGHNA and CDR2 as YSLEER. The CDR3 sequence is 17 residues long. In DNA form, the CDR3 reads TGCGCCAGCAGCCAAGATCGGGGTGCGGGGGGTCCAGATACGCAGTATTTT. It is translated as CASSQDRGAGGPDTQYF.

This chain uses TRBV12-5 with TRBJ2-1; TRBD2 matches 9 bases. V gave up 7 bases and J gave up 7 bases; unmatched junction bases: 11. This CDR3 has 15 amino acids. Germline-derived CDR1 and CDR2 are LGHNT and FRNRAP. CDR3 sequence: CASVLGRGGLNEQFF. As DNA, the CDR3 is TGTGCTAGTGTTCTGGGGCGGGGGGGCCTGAATGAGCAGTTCTTC.

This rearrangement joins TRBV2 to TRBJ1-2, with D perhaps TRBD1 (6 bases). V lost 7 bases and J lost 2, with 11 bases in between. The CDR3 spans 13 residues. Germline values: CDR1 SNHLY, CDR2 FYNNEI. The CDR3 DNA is TGTGCCAGCACTAGGGACAAGAACTATGGCTACACCTTC. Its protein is CASTRDKNYGYTF.

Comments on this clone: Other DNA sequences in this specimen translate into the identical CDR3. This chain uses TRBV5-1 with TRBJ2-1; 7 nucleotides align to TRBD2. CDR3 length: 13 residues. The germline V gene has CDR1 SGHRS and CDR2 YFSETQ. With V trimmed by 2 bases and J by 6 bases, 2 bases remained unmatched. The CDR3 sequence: CASSLAGSNEQFF. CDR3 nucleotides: TGCGCCAGCAGCTTAGCGGGGAGCAATGAGCAGTTCTTC. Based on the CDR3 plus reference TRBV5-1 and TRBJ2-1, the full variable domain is KAGVTQTPRYLIKTRGQQVTLSCSPISGHRSVSWYQQTPGQGLQFLFEYFSETQRNKGNFPGRFSGRQFSNSRSEMNVSTLELGDSALYLCASSLAGSNEQFFGPGTRLTVL.

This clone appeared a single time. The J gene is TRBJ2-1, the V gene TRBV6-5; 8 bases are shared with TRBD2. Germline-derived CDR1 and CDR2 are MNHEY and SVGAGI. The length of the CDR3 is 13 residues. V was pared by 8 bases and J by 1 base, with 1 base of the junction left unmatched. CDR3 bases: TGTGCCAGCCAGCGGGGGTCCTACAATGAGCAGTTCTTC. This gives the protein CASQRGSYNEQFF.

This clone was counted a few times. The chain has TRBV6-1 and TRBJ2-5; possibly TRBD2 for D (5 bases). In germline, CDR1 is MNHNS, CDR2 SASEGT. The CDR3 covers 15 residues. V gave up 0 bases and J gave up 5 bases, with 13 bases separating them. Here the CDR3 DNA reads TGTGCCAGCAGTGAAGCGGGGTCCCGAGGGGAGACCCAGTACTTC. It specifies CASSEAGSRGETQYF.

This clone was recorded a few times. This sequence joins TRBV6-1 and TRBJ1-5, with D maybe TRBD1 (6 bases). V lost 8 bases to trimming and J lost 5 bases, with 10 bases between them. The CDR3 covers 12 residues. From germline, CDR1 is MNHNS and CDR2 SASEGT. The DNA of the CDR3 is TGTGCCAGCCACAGGGCCGATCAGCCCCAGCATTTT. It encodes CASHRADQPQHF.